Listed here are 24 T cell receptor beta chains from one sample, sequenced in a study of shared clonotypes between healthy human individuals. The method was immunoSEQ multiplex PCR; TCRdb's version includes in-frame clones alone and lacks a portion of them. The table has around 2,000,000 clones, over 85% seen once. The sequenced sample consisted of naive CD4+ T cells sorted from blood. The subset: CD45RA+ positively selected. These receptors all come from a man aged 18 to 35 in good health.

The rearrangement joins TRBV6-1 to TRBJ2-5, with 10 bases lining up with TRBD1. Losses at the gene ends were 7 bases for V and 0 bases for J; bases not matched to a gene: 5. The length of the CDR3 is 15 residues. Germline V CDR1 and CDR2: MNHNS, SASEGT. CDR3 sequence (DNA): TGTGCCAGCAACGCGGGACAGGGGTACCAAGAGACCCAGTACTTC. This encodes CASNAGQGYQETQYF.

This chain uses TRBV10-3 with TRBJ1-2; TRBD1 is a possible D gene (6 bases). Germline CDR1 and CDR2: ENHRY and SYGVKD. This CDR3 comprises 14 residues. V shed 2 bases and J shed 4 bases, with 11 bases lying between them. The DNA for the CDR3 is TGTGCCATCAGTGAGCGACAGGACAGCTATGGCTACACCTTC. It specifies CAISERQDSYGYTF.

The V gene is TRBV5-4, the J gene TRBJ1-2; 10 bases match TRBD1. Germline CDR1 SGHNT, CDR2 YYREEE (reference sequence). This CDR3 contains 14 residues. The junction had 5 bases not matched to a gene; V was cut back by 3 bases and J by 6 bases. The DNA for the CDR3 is TGTGCCAGCAGCTCGGGACAGGGGAGGAATGGCTACACCTTC. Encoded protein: CASSSGQGRNGYTF.

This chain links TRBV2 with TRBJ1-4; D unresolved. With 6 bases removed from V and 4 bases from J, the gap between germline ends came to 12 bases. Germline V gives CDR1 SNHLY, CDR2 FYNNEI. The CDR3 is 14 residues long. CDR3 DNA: TGTGCCAGCAGGGGAGACACTTTTAATGAAAAACTGTTTTTT. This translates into CASRGDTFNEKLFF.

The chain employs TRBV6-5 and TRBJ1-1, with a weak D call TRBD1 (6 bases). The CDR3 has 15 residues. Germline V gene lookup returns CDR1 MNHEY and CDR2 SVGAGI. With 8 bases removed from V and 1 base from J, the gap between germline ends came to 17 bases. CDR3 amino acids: CASGIGGRTNTEAFF. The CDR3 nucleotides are TGTGCCAGCGGGATCGGGGGGCGAACGAACACTGAAGCTTTCTTT.

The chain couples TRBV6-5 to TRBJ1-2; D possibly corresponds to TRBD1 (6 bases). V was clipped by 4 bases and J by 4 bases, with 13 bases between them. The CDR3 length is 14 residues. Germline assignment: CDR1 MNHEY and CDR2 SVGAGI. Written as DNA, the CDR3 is TGTGCCAGCAGTTTAGGGGGTCCCCTCTATGGCTACACCTTC. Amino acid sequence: CASSLGGPLYGYTF.

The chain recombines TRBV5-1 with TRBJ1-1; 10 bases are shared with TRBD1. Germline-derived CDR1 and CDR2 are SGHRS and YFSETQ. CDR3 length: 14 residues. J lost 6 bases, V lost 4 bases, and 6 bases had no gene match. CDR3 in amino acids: CASSPGTGVPEAFF. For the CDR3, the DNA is TGCGCCAGCAGCCCTGGGACAGGGGTACCTGAAGCTTTCTTT.

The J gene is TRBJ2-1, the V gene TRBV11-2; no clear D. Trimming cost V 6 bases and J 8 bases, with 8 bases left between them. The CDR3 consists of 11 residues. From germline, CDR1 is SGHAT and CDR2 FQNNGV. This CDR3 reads CASRDGDEQFF. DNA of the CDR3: TGTGCCAGCAGAGATGGGGATGAGCAGTTCTTC.

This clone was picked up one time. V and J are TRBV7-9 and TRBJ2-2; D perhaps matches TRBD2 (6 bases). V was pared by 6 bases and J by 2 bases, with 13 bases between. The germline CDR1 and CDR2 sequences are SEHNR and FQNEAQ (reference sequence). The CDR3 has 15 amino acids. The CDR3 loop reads CASSPGGTNTGELFF. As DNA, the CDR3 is TGTGCCAGCAGTCCGGGCGGGACCAACACCGGGGAGCTGTTTTTT.

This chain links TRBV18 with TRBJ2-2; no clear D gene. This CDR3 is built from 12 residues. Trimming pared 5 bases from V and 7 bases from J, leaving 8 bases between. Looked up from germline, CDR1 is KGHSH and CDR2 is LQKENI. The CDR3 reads CASSNNFGELFF. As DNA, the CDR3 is TGTGCCAGCTCAAATAACTTCGGGGAGCTGTTTTTT.

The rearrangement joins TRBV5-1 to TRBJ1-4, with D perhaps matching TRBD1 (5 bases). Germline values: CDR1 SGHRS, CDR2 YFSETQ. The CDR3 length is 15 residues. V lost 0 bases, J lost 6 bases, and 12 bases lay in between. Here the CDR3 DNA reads TGCGCCAGCAGCTTGGGAGACAGTCGACATGAAAAACTGTTTTTT. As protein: CASSLGDSRHEKLFF.

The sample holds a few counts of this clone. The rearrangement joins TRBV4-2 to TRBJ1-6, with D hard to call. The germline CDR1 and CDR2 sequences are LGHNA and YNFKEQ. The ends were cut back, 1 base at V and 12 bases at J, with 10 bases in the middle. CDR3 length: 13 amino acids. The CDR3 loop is CASSQGEIEPLHF. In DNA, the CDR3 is TGTGCCAGCAGCCAAGGGGAGATCGAACCCCTCCACTTT.

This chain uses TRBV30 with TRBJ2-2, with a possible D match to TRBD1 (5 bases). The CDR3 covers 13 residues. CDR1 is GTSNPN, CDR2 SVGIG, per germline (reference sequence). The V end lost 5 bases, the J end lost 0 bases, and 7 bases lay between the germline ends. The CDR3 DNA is TGTGCCTGGGTCAGGGCGAACACCGGGGAGCTGTTTTTT. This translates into CAWVRANTGELFF.

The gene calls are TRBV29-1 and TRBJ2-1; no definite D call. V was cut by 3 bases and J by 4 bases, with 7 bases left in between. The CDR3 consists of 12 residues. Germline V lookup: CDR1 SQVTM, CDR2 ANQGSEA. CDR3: CSVDNKYNEQFF. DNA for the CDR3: TGCAGCGTTGACAACAAGTACAATGAGCAGTTCTTC.

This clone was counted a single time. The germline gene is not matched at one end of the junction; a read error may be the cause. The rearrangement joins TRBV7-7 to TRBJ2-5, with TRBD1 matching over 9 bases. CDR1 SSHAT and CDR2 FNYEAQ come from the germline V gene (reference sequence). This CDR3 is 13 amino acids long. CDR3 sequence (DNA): TGTGCTAGCACAGGGGGCGGAAGGGAGACCCAGTACTTC. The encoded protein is CASTGGGRETQYF.

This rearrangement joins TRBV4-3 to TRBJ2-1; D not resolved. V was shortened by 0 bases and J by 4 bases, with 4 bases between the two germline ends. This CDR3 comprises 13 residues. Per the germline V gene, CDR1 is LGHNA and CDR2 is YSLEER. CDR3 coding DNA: TGCGCCAGCAGCCAAGACGCGTACAATGAGCAGTTCTTC. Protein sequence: CASSQDAYNEQFF.

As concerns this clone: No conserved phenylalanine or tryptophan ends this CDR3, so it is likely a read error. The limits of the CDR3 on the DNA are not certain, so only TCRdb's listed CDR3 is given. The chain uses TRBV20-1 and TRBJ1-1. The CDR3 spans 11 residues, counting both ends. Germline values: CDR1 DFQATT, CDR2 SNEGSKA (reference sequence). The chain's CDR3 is CSARGPLRGAV.

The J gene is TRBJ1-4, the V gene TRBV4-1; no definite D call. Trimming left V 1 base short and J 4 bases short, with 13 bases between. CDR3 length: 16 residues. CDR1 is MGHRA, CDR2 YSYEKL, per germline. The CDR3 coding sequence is TGCGCCAGCAGCCAAGGTTTCGGGAGTATTAATGAAAAACTGTTTTTT. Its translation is CASSQGFGSINEKLFF.

CDR3 in amino acids: CASSQGAAGELFF. The CDR3, as DNA: TGCGCCAGCAGCCAAGGCGCCGCCGGGGAGCTGTTTTTT. The gene calls are TRBV4-1 and TRBJ2-2, with D hard to call. V was shortened by 1 base and J by 6 bases, with 6 bases between the two germline ends. Germline values: CDR1 MGHRA, CDR2 YSYEKL. The CDR3 totals 13 residues.

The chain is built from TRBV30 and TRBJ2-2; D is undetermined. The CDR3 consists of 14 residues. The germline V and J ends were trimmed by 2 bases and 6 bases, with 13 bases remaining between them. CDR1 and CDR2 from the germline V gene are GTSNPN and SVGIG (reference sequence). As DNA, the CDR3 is TGTGCCTGGAGTATTTCTCCCAAGGCCGGGGAGCTGTTTTTT. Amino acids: CAWSISPKAGELFF.

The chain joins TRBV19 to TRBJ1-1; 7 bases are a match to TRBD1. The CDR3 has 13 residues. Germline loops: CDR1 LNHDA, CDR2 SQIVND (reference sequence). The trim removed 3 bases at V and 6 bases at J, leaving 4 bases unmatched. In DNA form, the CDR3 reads TGTGCCAGTAGTATCAACGACAGGGCTGAAGCTTTCTTT. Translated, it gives CASSINDRAEAFF. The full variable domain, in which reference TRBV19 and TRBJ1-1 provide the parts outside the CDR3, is DGGITQSPKYLFRKEGQNVTLSCEQNLNHDAMYWYRQDPGQGLRLIYYSQIVNDFQKGDIAEGYSVSREKKESFPLTVTSAQKNPTAFYLCASSINDRAEAFFGQGTRLTVV.

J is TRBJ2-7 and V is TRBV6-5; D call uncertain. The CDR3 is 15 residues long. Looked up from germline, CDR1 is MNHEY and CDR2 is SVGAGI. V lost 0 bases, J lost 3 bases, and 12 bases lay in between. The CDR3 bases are TGTGCCAGCAGTTACTCGCCTCAGCCCTTCTACGAGCAGTACTTC. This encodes CASSYSPQPFYEQYF.

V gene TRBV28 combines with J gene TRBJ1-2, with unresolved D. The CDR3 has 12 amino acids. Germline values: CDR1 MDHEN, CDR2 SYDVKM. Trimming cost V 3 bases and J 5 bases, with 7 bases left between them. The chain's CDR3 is CASSFNRYGYTF. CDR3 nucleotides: TGTGCCAGCAGTTTTAACCGGTATGGCTACACCTTC.

CDR3 sequence reads: CASSLRKLGATNEKLFF. The CDR3 nucleotides read TGTGCCAGCTCCCTACGGAAGCTAGGAGCAACTAATGAAAAACTGTTTTTT. The V call is TRBV18, the J call TRBJ1-4; D remains ambiguous. The CDR3 is made up of 17 amino acids. The V and J ends lost 6 bases and 0 bases respectively, with 17 bases between them. Looked up from germline, CDR1 is KGHSH and CDR2 is LQKENI.